The rows below give T cell receptor beta chains drawn from one sample of a study of neoadjuvant anti-PD-1 for oral cavity cancer. Here immunoSEQ multiplex PCR was the method, and the copy in TCRdb shows in-frame clones only, minus some. The sample includes approximately 42,000 clones, roughly 77% of them seen just once. Sequencing was performed on PBMCs, taken after nivolumab (anti-PD-1) treatment. All receptors derive from a person aged 35-79 years with oral cavity squamous cell carcinoma. Each CDR3 is given with its conserved first and last residue. A D gene is named only where the DNA matches it firmly. The size field is filled for only some rows; it gives once, few, many or a size class.

cdr3_nt,cdr3_aa,j_call,v_call,d_call,clone_size
TGCGCCAGCAGCTCTACAGGGTTAAGGAACACCGGGGAGCTGTTTTTT,CASSSTGLRNTGELFF,TRBJ2-2,TRBV5-1,.,.
TGCGCCAGCAGCTTGGGTGCGGGGAGAAACGAGCAGTACTTC,CASSLGAGRNEQYF,TRBJ2-7,TRBV5-1,.,.
TGTGCCAGCAGCGGACTGGGCAGGGTTAACTATGGCTACACCTTC,CASSGLGRVNYGYTF,TRBJ1-2,TRBV9,.,few
TGTGCCAGCAGCTTGGTTGGGAGACAGAACTATGGCTACACCTTC,CASSLVGRQNYGYTF,TRBJ1-2,TRBV5-4,.,.
TGCAGCGCCAGAGTGAACACTGAAGCTTTCTTT,CSARVNTEAFF,TRBJ1-1,TRBV29-1,.,.
TGTGCCAGCAGCCAAAGCGGGCGGGATGGGAATGAGCAGTTCTTC,CASSQSGRDGNEQFF,TRBJ2-1,TRBV9,.,.
TGTGCCAGCATGAGGCAGGGGGGTAGGGGTGAAGCTTTCTTT,CASMRQGGRGEAFF,TRBJ1-1,TRBV28,TRBD1,.
TGTGCCAGCAGCCCCGTGGGGTCAGAGTCCTACGAGCAGTACTTC,CASSPVGSESYEQYF,TRBJ2-7,TRBV7-2,.,.
TGTGCCAGCAGCCTGGACAGTAACACTGAAGCTTTCTTT,CASSLDSNTEAFF,TRBJ1-1,TRBV7-3,.,.
TGTGCCAGCTCTCCCGGACAGGTCTCCTCTGGAAACACCATATATTTT,CASSPGQVSSGNTIYF,TRBJ1-3,TRBV18,TRBD1,.
TGTGCCAGCCGCCCGAGGCAACCCTACTACGAGCAGTACTTC,CASRPRQPYYEQYF,TRBJ2-7,TRBV28,.,few
TGTGCCAGTAGTGGCGGACTAGCGGGGGCCACGCGGAATGAGCAGTTCTTC,CASSGGLAGATRNEQFF,TRBJ2-1,TRBV19,TRBD2,.
TGTGCCAGCAGTTCGGCGATGACACAAAGTCGGGCCAACGTCCTGACTTTC,CASSSAMTQSRANVLTF,TRBJ2-6,TRBV28,.,.
TGTGCCAGCAGCTCGATTGCGGCCGGGGTTGGTCAGCCCCAGCATTTT,CASSSIAAGVGQPQHF,TRBJ1-5,TRBV5-6,.,.
TGTGCCAGCAGAGCCGGGACAGGAAACACCGGGGAGCTGTTTTTT,CASRAGTGNTGELFF,TRBJ2-2,TRBV6-1,TRBD1,.
TGCGCCAGCAGCCAAGACAGGGAACCAAACGAGCAGTACTTC,CASSQDREPNEQYF,TRBJ2-7,TRBV4-1,.,.
TGTGCCAGCAGCCAAGTGGGGGGGCCCTCTGAAAAACTGTTTTTT,CASSQVGGPSEKLFF,TRBJ1-4,TRBV14,.,.
TGTGCCAGCAGTGAAGCGGTGGCCGCGGGGTACTTC,CASSEAVAAGYF,TRBJ2-7,TRBV2,.,.
TGTGCCAGCACCTATCAAGGGGGTGGTATATTGGGGCAGCCCCAGCATTTT,CASTYQGGGILGQPQHF,TRBJ1-5,TRBV2,.,.
TGCGCCAGCAGCGAGTTTACCGGGCAGGGGCGTGGAGGCTACACCTTC,CASSEFTGQGRGGYTF,TRBJ1-2,TRBV10-2,.,.
TGCGCCAGCGGCTTTGGACAGGGGGCAGGGGGCTACACCTTC,CASGFGQGAGGYTF,TRBJ1-2,TRBV10-2,TRBD1,.
TGCGCCAGCACTTTTCAGGCAGGGGGCGATTCACCCCTCCACTTT,CASTFQAGGDSPLHF,TRBJ1-6,TRBV5-1,TRBD1,.
TGTGCCAGTAACTTTCTAAATTCACCCCTCCACTTT,CASNFLNSPLHF,TRBJ1-6,TRBV19,.,medium-sized
TGTGCCAGCAGTTTCCTAGGGGCTGATAATTCACCCCTCCACTTT,CASSFLGADNSPLHF,TRBJ1-6,TRBV28,.,few
TGTGCCTGGAGTCCTGACAGGGTGGTTTACTTC,CAWSPDRVVYF,TRBJ2-7,TRBV30,TRBD1,.
TGCGCCAGCAGTGAGTCTTCTCCAGGGAACACTGAAGCTTTCTTT,CASSESSPGNTEAFF,TRBJ1-1,TRBV10-1,.,.
TGTGCCAGCAGTTTCGGGGGACTAAGCACAGATACGCAGTATTTT,CASSFGGLSTDTQYF,TRBJ2-3,TRBV28,TRBD2,.
TGCGCCAGCAGCTCTAGCGGGAGGGGAACAGATACGCAGTATTTT,CASSSSGRGTDTQYF,TRBJ2-3,TRBV5-1,TRBD2,.
TGTGCCAGCAGTGACATGGTTCCGGGGACTGAAGCTTTCTTT,CASSDMVPGTEAFF,TRBJ1-1,TRBV6-1,.,.
TGTGCCAGCAGTTACAGGGGGCGAGTCTATGGCTACACCTTC,CASSYRGRVYGYTF,TRBJ1-2,TRBV28,TRBD1,.
TGTGCCAGCAGCTTATGGGGGGCGTCACAATCGGATGGCTACACCTTC,CASSLWGASQSDGYTF,TRBJ1-2,TRBV7-2,.,.
TGTGCCAGCAGTTCAGGTGAAAAACTGTTTTTT,CASSSGEKLFF,TRBJ1-4,TRBV28,.,.
TGTGCCAGTATTTCTTTTGGACAGCCCTCTGGAAACACCATATATTTT,CASISFGQPSGNTIYF,TRBJ1-3,TRBV19,.,.
TGTGCCAGCAGTCGGACAGGCCCAGGTCGCGAGCAGTACTTC,CASSRTGPGREQYF,TRBJ2-7,TRBV2,TRBD1,.
TGCGCCAGCAGACCCGGACAGGGTGGCCATGGCTACACCTTC,CASRPGQGGHGYTF,TRBJ1-2,TRBV5-1,TRBD1,few
TGTGCCAGTAGTACCTCGGACAGGGGGAACACTGAAGCTTTCTTT,CASSTSDRGNTEAFF,TRBJ1-1,TRBV19,TRBD1,few
TGTGCCAGCAGCTTATTGGGGACAGGGTCATCGAGGGACTATGGCTACACCTTC,CASSLLGTGSSRDYGYTF,TRBJ1-2,TRBV7-9,TRBD1,.
TGTGCCAGCAGTTTTATAAGGGAGACCCAGTACTTC,CASSFIRETQYF,TRBJ2-5,TRBV28,.,.
TGCGCCAGCATGACAGCGTACCAAGAGACCCAGTACTTC,CASMTAYQETQYF,TRBJ2-5,TRBV10-2,.,.
TGTGCCAGCAGGGTCACAGGGGGCAAGGGAGGCTACACCTTC,CASRVTGGKGGYTF,TRBJ1-2,TRBV6-5,TRBD1,few
TGTGCCAGTAGTACCCTAGACAGGTTAGGTCGGATTCAGCCCCAGCATTTT,CASSTLDRLGRIQPQHF,TRBJ1-5,TRBV19,.,.
TGTGCCAGCAGCGGGGGGACAGCGCTCCAAGAGACCCAGTACTTC,CASSGGTALQETQYF,TRBJ2-5,TRBV5-5,.,.
TGTGCCAGCAGCTCATGGGACAGCCCCTCCTACGAGCAGTACTTC,CASSSWDSPSYEQYF,TRBJ2-7,TRBV7-2,TRBD1,.
TGCGCCAGCAGCCAAGAGCCAGGGGCGCCTCGGCCCCAGCATTTT,CASSQEPGAPRPQHF,TRBJ1-5,TRBV4-1,.,.
TGTGCCAGCAGTGATGGGACTGTTAAAAAAAGTGGTGGAAACACCATATATTTT,CASSDGTVKKSGGNTIYF,TRBJ1-3,TRBV2,.,.
TGCGCCAGCAGCAACTCTTACAGGGCGTGGGACACTGAAGCTTTCTTT,CASSNSYRAWDTEAFF,TRBJ1-1,TRBV5-1,.,.
TGTGCCAGCAGCTACTCCCTCGGGACAGGGGTCAGCGAGCAGTACTTC,CASSYSLGTGVSEQYF,TRBJ2-7,TRBV6-5,TRBD1,.
TGTGCCAGCAGCTTCGGGCTAGCGGGGTACAATGAGCAGTTCTTC,CASSFGLAGYNEQFF,TRBJ2-1,TRBV7-3,TRBD2,.
TGTGCCAGCAGCGTCGACAGGGCGGACGAGCAGTACTTC,CASSVDRADEQYF,TRBJ2-7,TRBV7-8,TRBD1,once
TGTGCCAGCAGCTTTGCGGGGACCCAGTACTTC,CASSFAGTQYF,TRBJ2-5,TRBV5-8,.,.
TGTGCCAGCAGCTTAGGGACAGCAGTACAATCTGGAAACACCATATATTTT,CASSLGTAVQSGNTIYF,TRBJ1-3,TRBV7-8,.,once
TGTGCCAGCAGTGAATCGGGGGCGAAGAGCTCCTACAATGAGCAGTTCTTC,CASSESGAKSSYNEQFF,TRBJ2-1,TRBV25-1,.,.
TGCAGCGTTGCCGGGGCCCACCAAGAGACCCAGTACTTC,CSVAGAHQETQYF,TRBJ2-5,TRBV29-1,.,.
TGTGCCAGCAGTTTATCGAGGGAGACAGGGGGCCTTAGGAGTAATTCACCCCTCCACTTT,CASSLSRETGGLRSNSPLHF,TRBJ1-6,TRBV27,TRBD1,.
TGTGCCAGCAGCCCCGGGACTAGCGGTACCGGGGAGCTGTTTTTT,CASSPGTSGTGELFF,TRBJ2-2,TRBV5-4,TRBD2,.
TGTGCCAGTAGTATCTGGGGGCGGGAGATGCCTGAGCAGTTCTTC,CASSIWGREMPEQFF,TRBJ2-1,TRBV19,.,.
TGTGCCAGCAGGGCAAACCTTGCCGAGCAGTACTTC,CASRANLAEQYF,TRBJ2-7,TRBV28,.,.